This paragraph reports one T cell receptor beta chain. This entry is derived from a study of T cell clones after liver transplantation. Study at large: In this trial, immunosuppression withdrawal was attempted within 2 years of liver transplant.

The germline CDR1 and CDR2 sequences are SGHAT and FQNNGV. The CDR3 has 14 amino acids. With V trimmed by 8 bases and J by 3 bases, 7 bases remained unmatched. Clones were sequenced by immunoSEQ multiplex PCR, and TCRdb holds only the in-frame ones, with some missing. The sample lists about 99,000 clones; approximately 78% were seen once. V gene TRBV11-2 combines with J gene TRBJ2-3; 8 nucleotides align to TRBD2. The clonotype comes from a human donor who received a liver transplant. The sequencing used CD4+ T cells from blood, collected before liver transplant. CDR3 region: CASGGGGQTDTQYF. CDR3 nucleotide sequence: TGTGCCAGCGGCGGCGGGGGGCAAACAGATACGCAGTATTTT.